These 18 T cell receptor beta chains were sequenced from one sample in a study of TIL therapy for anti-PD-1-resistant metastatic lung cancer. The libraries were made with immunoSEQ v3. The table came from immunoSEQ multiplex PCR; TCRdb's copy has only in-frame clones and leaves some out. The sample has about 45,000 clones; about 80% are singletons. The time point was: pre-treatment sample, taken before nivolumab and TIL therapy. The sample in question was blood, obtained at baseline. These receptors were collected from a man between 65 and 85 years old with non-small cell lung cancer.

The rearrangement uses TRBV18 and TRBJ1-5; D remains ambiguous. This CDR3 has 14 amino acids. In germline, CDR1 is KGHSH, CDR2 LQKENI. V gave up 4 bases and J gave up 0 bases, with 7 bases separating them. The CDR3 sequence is CASSRGNSNQPQHF. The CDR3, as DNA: TGTGCCAGCTCACGAGGAAATAGCAATCAGCCCCAGCATTTT.

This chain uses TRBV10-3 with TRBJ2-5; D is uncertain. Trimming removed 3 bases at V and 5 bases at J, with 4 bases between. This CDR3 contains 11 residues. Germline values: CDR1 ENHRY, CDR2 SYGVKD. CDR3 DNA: TGTGCCATCAGTGATATGGAGACCCAGTACTTC. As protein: CAISDMETQYF.

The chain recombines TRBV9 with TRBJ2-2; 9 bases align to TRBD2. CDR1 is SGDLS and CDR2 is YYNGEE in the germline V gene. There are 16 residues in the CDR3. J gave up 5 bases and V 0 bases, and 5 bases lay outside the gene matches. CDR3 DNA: TGTGCCAGCAGCGTAGTTCGCGGGAGGGCTACCGGGGAGCTGTTTTTT. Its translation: CASSVVRGRATGELFF. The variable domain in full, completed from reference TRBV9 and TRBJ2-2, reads DSGVTQTPKHLITATGQRVTLRCSPRSGDLSVYWYQQSLDQGLQFLIQYYNGEERAKGNILERFSAQQFPDLHSELNLSSLELGDSALYFCASSVVRGRATGELFFGEGSRLTVL.

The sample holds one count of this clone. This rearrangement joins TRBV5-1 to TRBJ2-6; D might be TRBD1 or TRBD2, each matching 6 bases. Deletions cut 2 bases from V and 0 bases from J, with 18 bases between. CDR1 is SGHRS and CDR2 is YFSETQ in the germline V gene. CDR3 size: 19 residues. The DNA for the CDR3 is TGCGCCAGCAGCTTAGGGGGTGGAGGGAGGCACTCTGGGGCCAACGTCCTGACTTTC. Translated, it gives CASSLGGGGRHSGANVLTF.

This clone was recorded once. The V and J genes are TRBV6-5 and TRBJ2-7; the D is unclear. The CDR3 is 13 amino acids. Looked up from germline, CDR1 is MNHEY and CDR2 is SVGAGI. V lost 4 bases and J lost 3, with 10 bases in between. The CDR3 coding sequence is TGTGCCAGCAGTTCGGAACATGGCTACGAGCAGTACTTC. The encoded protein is CASSSEHGYEQYF.

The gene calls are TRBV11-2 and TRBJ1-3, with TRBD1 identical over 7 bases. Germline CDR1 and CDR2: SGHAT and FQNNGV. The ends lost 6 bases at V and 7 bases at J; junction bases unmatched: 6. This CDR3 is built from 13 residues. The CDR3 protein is CASSLDRANTIYF. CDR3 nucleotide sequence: TGTGCCAGCAGTCTCGACAGGGCCAACACCATATATTTT.

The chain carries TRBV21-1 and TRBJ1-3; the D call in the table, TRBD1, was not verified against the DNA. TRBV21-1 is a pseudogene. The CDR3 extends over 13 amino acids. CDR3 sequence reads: CASSSPRGYTIYF. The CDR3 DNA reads TGTGCCAGCAGCTCACCCAGGGGATACACCATATATTTT.

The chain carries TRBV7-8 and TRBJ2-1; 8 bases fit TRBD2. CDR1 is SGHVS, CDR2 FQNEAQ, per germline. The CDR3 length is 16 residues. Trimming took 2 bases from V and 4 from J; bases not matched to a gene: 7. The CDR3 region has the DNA TGTGCCAGCAGCTTAACCACGCGGGGGGTTTACAATGAGCAGTTCTTC. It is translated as CASSLTTRGVYNEQFF.

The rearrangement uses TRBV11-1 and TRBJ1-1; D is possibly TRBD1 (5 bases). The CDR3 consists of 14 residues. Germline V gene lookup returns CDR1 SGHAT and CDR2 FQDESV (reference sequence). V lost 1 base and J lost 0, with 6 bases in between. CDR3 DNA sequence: TGTGCCAGCAGCTTAGAGGGGATGAACACTGAAGCTTTCTTT. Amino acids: CASSLEGMNTEAFF.

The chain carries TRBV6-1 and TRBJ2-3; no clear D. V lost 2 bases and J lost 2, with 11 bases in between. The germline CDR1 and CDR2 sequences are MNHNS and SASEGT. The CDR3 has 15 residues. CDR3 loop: CASSEWGSTTDTQYF. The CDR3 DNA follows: TGTGCCAGCAGTGAATGGGGTTCCACCACAGATACGCAGTATTTT.

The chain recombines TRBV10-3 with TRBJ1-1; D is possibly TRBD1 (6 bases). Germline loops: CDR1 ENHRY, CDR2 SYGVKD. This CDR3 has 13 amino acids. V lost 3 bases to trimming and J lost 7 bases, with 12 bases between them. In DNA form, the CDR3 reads TGTGCCATCAGTGAATCCGGACAGTATGAAGCTTTCTTT. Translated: CAISESGQYEAFF.

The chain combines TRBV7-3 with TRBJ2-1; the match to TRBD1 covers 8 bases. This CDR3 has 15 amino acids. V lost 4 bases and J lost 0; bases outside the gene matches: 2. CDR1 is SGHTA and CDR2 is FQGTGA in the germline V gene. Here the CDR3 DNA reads TGTGCCAGCAGCTCCGGACAGGGCTCCTACAATGAGCAGTTCTTC. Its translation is CASSSGQGSYNEQFF. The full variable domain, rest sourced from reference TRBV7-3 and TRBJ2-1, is GAGVSQTPSNKVTEKGKYVELRCDPISGHTALYWYRQSLGQGPEFLIYFQGTGAADDSGLPNDRFFAVRPEGSVSTLKIQRTERGDSAVYLCASSSGQGSYNEQFFGPGTRLTVL.

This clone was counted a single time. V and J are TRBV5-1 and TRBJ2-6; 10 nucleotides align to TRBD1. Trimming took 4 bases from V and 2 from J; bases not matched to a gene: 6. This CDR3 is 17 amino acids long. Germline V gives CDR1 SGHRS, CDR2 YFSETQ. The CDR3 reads CASSPRDRGAGANVLTF. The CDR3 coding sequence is TGCGCCAGCAGCCCCCGGGACAGGGGAGCTGGGGCCAACGTCCTGACTTTC.

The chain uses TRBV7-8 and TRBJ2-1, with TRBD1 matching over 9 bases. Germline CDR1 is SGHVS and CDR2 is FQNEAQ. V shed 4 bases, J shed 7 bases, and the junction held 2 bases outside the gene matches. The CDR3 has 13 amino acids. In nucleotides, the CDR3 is TGTGCCAGCAGCTCAGACAGGGGGAATGAGCAGTTCTTC. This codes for CASSSDRGNEQFF.

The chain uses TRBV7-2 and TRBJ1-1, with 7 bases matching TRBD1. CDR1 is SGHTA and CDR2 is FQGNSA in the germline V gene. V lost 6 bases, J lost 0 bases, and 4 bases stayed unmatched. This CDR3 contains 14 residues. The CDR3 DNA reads TGTGCCAGCAGTGTACAGGGGATGAACACTGAAGCTTTCTTT. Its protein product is CASSVQGMNTEAFF.

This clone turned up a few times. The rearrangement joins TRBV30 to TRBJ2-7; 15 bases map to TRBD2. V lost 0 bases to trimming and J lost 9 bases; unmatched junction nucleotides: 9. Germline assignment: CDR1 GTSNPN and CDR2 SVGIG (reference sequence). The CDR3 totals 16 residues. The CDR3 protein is CAWSVPGLAGGLGQYF. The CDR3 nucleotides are TGTGCCTGGAGTGTACCCGGACTAGCGGGAGGGCTGGGGCAGTACTTC.

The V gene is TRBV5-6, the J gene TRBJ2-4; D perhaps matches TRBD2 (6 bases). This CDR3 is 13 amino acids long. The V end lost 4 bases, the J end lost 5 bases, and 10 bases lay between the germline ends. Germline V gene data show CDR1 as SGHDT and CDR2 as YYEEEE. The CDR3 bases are TGTGCCAGCAGCGTGGGGACTCAAAACATTCAGTACTTC. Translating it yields CASSVGTQNIQYF.

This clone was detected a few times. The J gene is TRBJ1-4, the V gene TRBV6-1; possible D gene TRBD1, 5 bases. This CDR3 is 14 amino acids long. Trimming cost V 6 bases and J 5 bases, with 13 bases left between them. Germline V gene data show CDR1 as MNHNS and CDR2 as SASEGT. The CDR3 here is CASRYQQANEKLFF. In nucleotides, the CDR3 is TGTGCCAGCAGATACCAACAGGCGAATGAAAAACTGTTTTTT.